This record looks at one T cell receptor (beta chain) sequence and its context. Its antigen remains unknown. Using immunoSEQ multiplex PCR, the repertoire was profiled, and TCRdb retains in-frame clones only, with some absent. The table records fewer than 85,000 clones, 80% to 90% of them present only once. The entry originates in a study of OX40 agonist ivuxolimab in advanced cancers. About the study: Under the entry rules, prior anti-PD-1, anti-PD-L1 or anti-CTLA-4 therapy was allowed, and about 40% had some.

Study-wide findings and caveats: The average count of expanded clones was higher among CD8+ T cells than among CD4+. Undetermined was the antigen specificity of the expanded peripheral T cells.

This CDR3 contains 14 residues. Germline V gene sequence: CDR1 SGDLS, CDR2 YYNGEE. Trimming cost V 2 bases and J 3 bases, with 11 bases left between them. Sequencing used CD4+ or CD8+ T cells sorted from blood, obtained in a trial of the OX40 agonist ivuxolimab. This chain connects TRBV9 to TRBJ1-1; D gene ambiguous. The sequence derives from an adult with an advanced solid tumor such as melanoma, head and neck, liver or kidney cancer. As DNA, the CDR3 is TGTGCCAGCAGCGTCGTGGGCGGGGACACTGAAGCTTTCTTT. This codes for CASSVVGGDTEAFF.